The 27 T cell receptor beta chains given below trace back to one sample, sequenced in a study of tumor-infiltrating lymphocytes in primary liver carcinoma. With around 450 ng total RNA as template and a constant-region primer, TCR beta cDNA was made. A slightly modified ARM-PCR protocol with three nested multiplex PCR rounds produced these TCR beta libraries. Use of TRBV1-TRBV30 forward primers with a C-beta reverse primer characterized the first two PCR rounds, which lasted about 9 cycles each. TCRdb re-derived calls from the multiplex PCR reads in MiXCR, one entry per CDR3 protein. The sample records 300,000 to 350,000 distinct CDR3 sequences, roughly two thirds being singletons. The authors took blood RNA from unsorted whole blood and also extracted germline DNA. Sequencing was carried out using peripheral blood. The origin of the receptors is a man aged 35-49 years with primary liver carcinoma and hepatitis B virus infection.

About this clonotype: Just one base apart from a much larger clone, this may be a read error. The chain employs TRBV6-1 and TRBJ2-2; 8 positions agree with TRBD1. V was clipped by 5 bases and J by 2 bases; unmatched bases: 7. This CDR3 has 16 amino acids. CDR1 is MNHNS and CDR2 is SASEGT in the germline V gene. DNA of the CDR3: TGTGCCAGCAGTTCGTGGACAGGGACAAACACCGGGGAGCTGTTTTTT. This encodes CASSSWTGTNTGELFF.

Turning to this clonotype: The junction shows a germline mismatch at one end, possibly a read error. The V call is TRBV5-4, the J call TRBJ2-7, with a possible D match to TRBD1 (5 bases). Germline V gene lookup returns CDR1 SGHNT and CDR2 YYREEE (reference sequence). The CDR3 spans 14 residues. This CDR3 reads CACSFGADSYEQYF. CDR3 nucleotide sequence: TGTGCCTGCAGCTTTGGGGCGGACTCCTACGAGCAGTACTTC.

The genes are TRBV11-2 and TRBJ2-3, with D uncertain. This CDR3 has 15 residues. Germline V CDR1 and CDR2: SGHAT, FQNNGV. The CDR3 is CDSSLVGPNTDTQYF. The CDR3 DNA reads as TGTGATAGCAGCTTAGTAGGGCCTAACACAGATACGCAGTATTTT. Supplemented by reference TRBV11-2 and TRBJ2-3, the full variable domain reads EAGVAQSPRYKIIEKRQSVAFWCNPISGHATLYWYQQILGQGPKLLIQFQNNGVVDDSQLPKDRFSAERLKGVDSTLKIQPAKLEDSAVYLCDSSLVGPNTDTQYFGPGTRLTVL.

The CDR3 region has the DNA TGTGCCAGCAGTCTTCCCGGGACTAGCGTGGAGACCCAGTACTTC. Translating it yields CASSLPGTSVETQYF. This chain joins TRBV28 and TRBJ2-5, with 10 bases identical to TRBD2. The CDR3 is made up of 15 amino acids. CDR1 and CDR2 from the germline V gene are MDHEN and SYDVKM. Losses at the gene ends were 5 bases for V and 5 bases for J; bases not matched to a gene: 8. The complete variable domain, with remaining parts taken from reference TRBV28 and TRBJ2-5, reads DVKVTQSSRYLVKRTGEKVFLECVQDMDHENMFWYRQDPGLGLRLIYFSYDVKMKEKGDIPEGYSVSREKKERFSLILESASTNQTSMYLCASSLPGTSVETQYFGPGTRLLVL.

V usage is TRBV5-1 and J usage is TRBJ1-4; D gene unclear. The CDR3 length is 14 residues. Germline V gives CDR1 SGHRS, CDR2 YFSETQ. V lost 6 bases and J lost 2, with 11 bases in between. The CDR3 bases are TGCGCCAGCAAAGGTTTGGTGACTAATGAAAAACTGTTTTTT. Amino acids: CASKGLVTNEKLFF.

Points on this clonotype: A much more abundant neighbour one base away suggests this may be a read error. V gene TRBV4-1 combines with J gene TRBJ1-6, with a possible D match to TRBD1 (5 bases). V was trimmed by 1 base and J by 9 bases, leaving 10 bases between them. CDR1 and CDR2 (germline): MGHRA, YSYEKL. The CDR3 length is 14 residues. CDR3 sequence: CASSQGWGISPLHF. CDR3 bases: TGCGCCAGCAGCCAAGGTTGGGGGATTTCACCCCTCCACTTT.

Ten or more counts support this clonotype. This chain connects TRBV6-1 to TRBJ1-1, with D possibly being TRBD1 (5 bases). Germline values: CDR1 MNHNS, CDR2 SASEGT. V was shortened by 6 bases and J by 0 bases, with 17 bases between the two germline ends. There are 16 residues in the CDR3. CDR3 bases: TGTGCCAGCAGCGTACATGGGAGGGGTGTGAACACTGAAGCTTTCTTT. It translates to CASSVHGRGVNTEAFF.

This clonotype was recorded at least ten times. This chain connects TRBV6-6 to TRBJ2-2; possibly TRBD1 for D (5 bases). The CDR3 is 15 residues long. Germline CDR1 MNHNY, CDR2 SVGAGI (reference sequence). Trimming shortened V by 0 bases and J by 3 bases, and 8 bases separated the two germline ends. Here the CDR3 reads CASSYSVQDTGELFF. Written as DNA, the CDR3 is TGTGCCAGCAGTTACTCCGTACAGGACACCGGGGAGCTGTTTTTT.

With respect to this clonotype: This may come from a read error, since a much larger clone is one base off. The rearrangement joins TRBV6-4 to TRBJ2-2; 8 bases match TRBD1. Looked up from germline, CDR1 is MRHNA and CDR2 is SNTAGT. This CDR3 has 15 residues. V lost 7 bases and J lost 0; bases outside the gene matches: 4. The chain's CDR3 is CASNEQGANTGELFF. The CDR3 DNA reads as TGTGCCAGCAATGAACAGGGGGCGAACACCGGGGAGCTGTTTTTT.

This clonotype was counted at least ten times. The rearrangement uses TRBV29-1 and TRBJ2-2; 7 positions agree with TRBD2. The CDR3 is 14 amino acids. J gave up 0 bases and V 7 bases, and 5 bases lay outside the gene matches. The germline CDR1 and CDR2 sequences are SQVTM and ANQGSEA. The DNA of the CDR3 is TGCAGCGCCCTGGGGGGGACGAACACCGGGGAGCTGTTTTTT. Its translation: CSALGGTNTGELFF.

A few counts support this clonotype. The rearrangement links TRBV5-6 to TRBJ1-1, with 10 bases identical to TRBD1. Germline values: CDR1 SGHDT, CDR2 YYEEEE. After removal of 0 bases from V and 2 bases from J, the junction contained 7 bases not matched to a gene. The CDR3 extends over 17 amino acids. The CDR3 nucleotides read TGTGCCAGCAGCTTGGGGGACAGGGGAATTGGAAACACTGAAGCTTTCTTT. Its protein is CASSLGDRGIGNTEAFF.

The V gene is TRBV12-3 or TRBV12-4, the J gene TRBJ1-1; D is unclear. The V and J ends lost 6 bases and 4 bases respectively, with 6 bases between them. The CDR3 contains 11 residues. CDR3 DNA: TGTGCCAGCAGCCTAATCACTGAAGCTTTCTTT. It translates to CASSLITEAFF.

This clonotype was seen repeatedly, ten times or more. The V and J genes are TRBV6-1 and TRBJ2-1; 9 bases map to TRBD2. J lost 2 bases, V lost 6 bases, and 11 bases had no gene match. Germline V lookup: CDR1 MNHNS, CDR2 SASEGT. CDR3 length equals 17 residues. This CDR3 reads CASRAGTSPNPYNEQFF. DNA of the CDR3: TGTGCCAGCAGAGCCGGGACTAGCCCCAACCCCTACAATGAGCAGTTCTTC.

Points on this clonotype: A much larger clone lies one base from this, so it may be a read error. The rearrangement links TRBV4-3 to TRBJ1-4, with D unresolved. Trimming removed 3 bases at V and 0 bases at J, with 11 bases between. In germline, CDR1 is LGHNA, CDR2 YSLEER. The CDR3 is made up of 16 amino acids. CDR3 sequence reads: CASSHWAAATNEKLFF. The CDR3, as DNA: TGCGCCAGCAGCCACTGGGCGGCGGCAACTAATGAAAAACTGTTTTTT.

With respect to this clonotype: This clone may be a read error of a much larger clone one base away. CDR3 in DNA: TGTGCCAGCAGTCACCAGGGCCCTGGGGCCAACGTCCTGACTTTC. As protein: CASSHQGPGANVLTF. The rearrangement links TRBV6-2 or TRBV6-3 to TRBJ2-6; D may be TRBD1 (5 bases). Germline CDR1 MNHEY, CDR2 SVGEGT. The CDR3 contains 15 residues. The V gene lost 5 bases and the J gene lost 2 bases, with 10 bases spanning the gap.

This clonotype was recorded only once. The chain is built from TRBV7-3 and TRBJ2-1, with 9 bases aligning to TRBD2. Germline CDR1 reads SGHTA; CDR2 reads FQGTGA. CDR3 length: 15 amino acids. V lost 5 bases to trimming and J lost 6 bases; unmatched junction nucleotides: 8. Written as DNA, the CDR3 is TGTGCCAGCAGCCCCACGGCTAGCGGGGCCAATGAGCAGTTCTTC. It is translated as CASSPTASGANEQFF.

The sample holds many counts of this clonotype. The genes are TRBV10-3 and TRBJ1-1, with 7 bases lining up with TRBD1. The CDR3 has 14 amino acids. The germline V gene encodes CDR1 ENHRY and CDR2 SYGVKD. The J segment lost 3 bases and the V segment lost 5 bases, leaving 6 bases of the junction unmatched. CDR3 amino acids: CAISQGVWDTEAFF. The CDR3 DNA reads TGTGCCATCAGTCAGGGGGTTTGGGACACTGAAGCTTTCTTT.

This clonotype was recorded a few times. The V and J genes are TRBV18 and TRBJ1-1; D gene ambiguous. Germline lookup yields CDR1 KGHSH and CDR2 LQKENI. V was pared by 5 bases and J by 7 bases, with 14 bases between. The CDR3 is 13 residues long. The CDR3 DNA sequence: TGTGCCAGCTCAGGAACGGACGGACTTGAAGCTTTCTTT. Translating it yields CASSGTDGLEAFF.

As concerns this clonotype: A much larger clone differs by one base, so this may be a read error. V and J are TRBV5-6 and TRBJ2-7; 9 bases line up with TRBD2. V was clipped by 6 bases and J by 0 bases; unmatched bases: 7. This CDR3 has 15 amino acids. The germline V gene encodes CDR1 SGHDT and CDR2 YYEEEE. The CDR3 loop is CASIEIAGDSYEQYF. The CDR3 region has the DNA TGTGCCAGCATCGAGATAGCGGGAGACTCCTACGAGCAGTACTTC. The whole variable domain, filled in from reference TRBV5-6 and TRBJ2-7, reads DAGVTQSPTHLIKTRGQQVTLRCSPKSGHDTVSWYQQALGQGPQFIFQYYEEEERQRGNFPDRFSGHQFPNYSSELNVNALLLGDSALYLCASIEIAGDSYEQYFGPGTRLTVT.

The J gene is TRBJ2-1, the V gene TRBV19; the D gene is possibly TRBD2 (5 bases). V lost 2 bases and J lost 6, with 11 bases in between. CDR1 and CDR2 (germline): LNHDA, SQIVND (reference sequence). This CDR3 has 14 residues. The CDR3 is CASSITLAPNEQFF. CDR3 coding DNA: TGTGCCAGTAGTATAACCCTAGCCCCCAATGAGCAGTTCTTC.

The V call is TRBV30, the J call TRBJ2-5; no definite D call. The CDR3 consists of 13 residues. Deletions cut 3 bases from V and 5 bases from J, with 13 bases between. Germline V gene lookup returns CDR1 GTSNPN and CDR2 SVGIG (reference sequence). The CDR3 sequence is CAWSRTGRETQYF. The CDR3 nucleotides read TGTGCCTGGAGCCGAACTGGGCGGGAGACCCAGTACTTC.

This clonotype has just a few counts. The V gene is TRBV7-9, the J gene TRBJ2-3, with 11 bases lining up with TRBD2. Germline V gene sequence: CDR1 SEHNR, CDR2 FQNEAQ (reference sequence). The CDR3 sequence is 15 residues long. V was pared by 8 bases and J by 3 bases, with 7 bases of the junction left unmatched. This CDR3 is CASRVAGGPTDTQYF. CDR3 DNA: TGTGCCAGCCGCGTAGCGGGAGGGCCGACAGATACGCAGTATTTT. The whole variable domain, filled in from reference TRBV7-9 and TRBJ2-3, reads DTGVSQNPRHKITKRGQNVTFRCDPISEHNRLYWYRQTLGQGPEFLTYFQNEAQLEKSRLLSDRFSAERPKGSFSTLEIQRTEQGDSAMYLCASRVAGGPTDTQYFGPGTRLTVL.

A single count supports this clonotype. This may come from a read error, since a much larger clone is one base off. The chain's CDR3 is CASSPREDYHEQYF. The DNA of the CDR3 is TGTGCCAGCAGCCCAAGGGAGGACTACCACGAGCAGTACTTC. The genes are TRBV6-5 and TRBJ2-7; D is perhaps TRBD2 (6 bases). The V and J ends lost 6 bases and 5 bases respectively, with 17 bases between them. Germline CDR1 is MNHEY and CDR2 is SVGAGI. CDR3 length equals 14 residues.

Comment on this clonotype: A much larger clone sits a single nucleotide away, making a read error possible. CDR3 protein: CASSTWGTYEEYF. CDR3 nucleotide sequence: TGTGCCAGCAGCACCTGGGGGACCTACGAGGAGTACTTC. The chain couples TRBV12-3 or TRBV12-4 to TRBJ2-7; D could derive from TRBD1 or TRBD2 (5 bases each). The CDR3 loop spans 13 amino acids.

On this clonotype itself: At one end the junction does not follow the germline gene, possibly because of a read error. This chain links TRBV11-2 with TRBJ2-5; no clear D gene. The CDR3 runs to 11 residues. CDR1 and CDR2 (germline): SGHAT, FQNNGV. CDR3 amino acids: CASSTLEIQHF. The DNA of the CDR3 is TGTGCCAGCAGCACACTGGAGATCCAGCACTTC. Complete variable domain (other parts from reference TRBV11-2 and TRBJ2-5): EAGVAQSPRYKIIEKRQSVAFWCNPISGHATLYWYQQILGQGPKLLIQFQNNGVVDDSQLPKDRFSAERLKGVDSTLKIQPAKLEDSAVYLCASSTLEIQHFGPGTRLLVL.

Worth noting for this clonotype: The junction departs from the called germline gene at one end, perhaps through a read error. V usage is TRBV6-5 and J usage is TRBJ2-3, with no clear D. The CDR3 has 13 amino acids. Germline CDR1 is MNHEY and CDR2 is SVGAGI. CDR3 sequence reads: CTSRPQVTDTRYF. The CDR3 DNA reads TGTACCAGCAGACCGCAGGTCACAGATACGCGGTATTTT.

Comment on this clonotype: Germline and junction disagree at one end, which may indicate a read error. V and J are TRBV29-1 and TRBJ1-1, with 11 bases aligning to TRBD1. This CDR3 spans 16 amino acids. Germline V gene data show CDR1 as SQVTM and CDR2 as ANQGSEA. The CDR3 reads CGVSTGQGALNTEAFF. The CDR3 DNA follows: TGCGGCGTTTCGACCGGACAGGGGGCTCTTAACACTGAAGCTTTCTTT.